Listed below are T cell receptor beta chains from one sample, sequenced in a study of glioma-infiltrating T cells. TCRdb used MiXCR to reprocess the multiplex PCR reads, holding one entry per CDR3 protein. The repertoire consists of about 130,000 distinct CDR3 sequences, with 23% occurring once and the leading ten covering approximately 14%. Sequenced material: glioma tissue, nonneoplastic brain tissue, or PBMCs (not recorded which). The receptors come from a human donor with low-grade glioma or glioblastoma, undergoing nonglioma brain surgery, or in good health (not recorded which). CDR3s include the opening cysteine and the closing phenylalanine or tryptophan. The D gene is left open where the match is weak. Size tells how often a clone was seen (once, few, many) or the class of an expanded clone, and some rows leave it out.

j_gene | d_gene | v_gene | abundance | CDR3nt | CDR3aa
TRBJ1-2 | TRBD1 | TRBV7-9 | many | TGTGCCAGCAGCTTTCGGGACAGGTCTAATGGCTACACCTTC | CASSFRDRSNGYTF
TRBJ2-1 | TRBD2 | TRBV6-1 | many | TGTGCCAGCAGTGAACTAGCGGGACAGAGCTCCTACAATGAGCAGTTCTTC | CASSELAGQSSYNEQFF
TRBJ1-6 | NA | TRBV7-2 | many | TGTGCCAGCAGCACCCGGACAGCTTATAATTCACCCCTCCACTTT | CASSTRTAYNSPLHF
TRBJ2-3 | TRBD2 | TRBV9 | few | TGTGCCAGCAGCGGAAGCGGGAGGGCCACAGATACGCAGTATTTT | CASSGSGRATDTQYF
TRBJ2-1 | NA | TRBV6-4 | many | TGTGCCAGCAGGAAAGACTACGATTACAATGAGCAGTTCTTC | CASRKDYDYNEQFF
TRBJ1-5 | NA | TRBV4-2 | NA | TGTGCCAGCAGCCAAGAAAGGGTAATCAGCAATCAGCCCCAGCATTTT | CASSQERVISNQPQHF
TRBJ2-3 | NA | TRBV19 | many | TGTGCCAGTAGTATTTCGTGGGGGGGCACAGATACGCAGTATTTT | CASSISWGGTDTQYF
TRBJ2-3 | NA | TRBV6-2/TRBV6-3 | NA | TGTGCCAGCCAAAACGAGGGTAGAACAGATACGCAGTATTTT | CASQNEGRTDTQYF
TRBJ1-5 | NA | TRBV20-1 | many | TGCAGTGCTAGAGATCGAACCCGGGGTAGCAATCAGCCCCAGCATTTT | CSARDRTRGSNQPQHF
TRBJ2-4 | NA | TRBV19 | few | TGTGCCAGTAGTGAGACTAGGGCGGCAAAAAACATTCAGTACTTC | CASSETRAAKNIQYF
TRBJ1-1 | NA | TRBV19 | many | TGTGCCAGTAGTAATTCGGGCCTGAACACTGAAGCTTTCTTT | CASSNSGLNTEAFF
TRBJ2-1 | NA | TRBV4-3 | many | TGCGCCAGCAGCCAAGTGAGGGGGTACAATGAGCAGTTCTTC | CASSQVRGYNEQFF
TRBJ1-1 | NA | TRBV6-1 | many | TGTGCCAACTGGGACGGAAGAGCGAACACTGAAGCTTTCTTT | CANWDGRANTEAFF
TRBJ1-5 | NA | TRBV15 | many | TGTGCCACCAGCAGAGAGGGGGGGGGGGATCAGCCCCAGCATTTT | CATSREGGGDQPQHF
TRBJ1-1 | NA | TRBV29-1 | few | TGCAGCGTTGAGGATTATGTGGTCACTGAAGCTTTCTTT | CSVEDYVVTEAFF
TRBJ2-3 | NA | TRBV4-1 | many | TGCGCCAGCAGCCTTCAGAGTGGGCGCACAGATACGCAGTATTTT | CASSLQSGRTDTQYF
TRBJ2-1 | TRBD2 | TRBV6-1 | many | TGTGCCATCAAGCAGCTAGCGGATTACAATGAGCAGTTCTTC | CAIKQLADYNEQFF
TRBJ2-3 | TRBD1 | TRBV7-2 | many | TGTGCCAGCAGCCAGCTGGCGGGACAGGGCACAGATACGCAGTATTTT | CASSQLAGQGTDTQYF
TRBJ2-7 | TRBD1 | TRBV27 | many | TGTGCCAGCAGGGACAGGTTATACTACGAGCAGTACTTC | CASRDRLYYEQYF
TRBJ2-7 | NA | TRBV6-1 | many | TGTGCCAGCAGACCCCCCGGAGCTAGGGAGCAGTACTTC | CASRPPGAREQYF
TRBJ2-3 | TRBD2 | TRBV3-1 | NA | TGTGCCAGCAGCCCGACTAGCGGGAGTAACGCAGATACGCAGTATTTT | CASSPTSGSNADTQYF
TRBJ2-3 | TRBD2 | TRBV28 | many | TGTGCCAGCAGTTTATCCGAGACTAGCGGGAGGAGGACAGATACGCAGTATTTT | CASSLSETSGRRTDTQYF
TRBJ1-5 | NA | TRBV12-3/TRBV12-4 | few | TGTGCCAGCAGTTTTGGAAGTAGCAATCAGCCCCAGCATTTT | CASSFGSSNQPQHF
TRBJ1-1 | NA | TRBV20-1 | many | TGCAGTGGGTCACAGATGAACACTGAAGCTTTCTTT | CSGSQMNTEAFF
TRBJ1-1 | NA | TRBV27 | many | TGTGCCAGCAGTTTAACCTCACAGGGTGGGACTGAAGCTTTCTTT | CASSLTSQGGTEAFF
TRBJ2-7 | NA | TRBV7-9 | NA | TGTGCCAGCAGCTTTGGAGAAGAGGAGCAGTACTTC | CASSFGEEEQYF
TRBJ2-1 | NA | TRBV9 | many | TGTGCCAGCAGCGCCGGACCCGGGACAAACAATGAGCAGTTCTTC | CASSAGPGTNNEQFF
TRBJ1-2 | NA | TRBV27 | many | TGTGCCAGCAGTTTATTCCTTGGACAGAACTATGGCTACACCTTC | CASSLFLGQNYGYTF
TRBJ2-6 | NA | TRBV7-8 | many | TGTGCCAGCAGCTTAGCGTCAATTGGAGGGGCTGGGGCCAACGTCCTGACTTTC | CASSLASIGGAGANVLTF